This TCR beta chain was captured by sequencing in a study of PD-1 blockade in classical Hodgkin lymphoma. Findings of the study overall: Newly diagnosed patients reportedly trailed healthy donors in baseline TCR diversity. It was CD4+ TCR diversity, not CD8+, that rose significantly by C4D1. Later analyses included only patients treated at least 1 year post-ASCT.

CDR1 is SNHLY, CDR2 FYNNEI, per germline. This CDR3 has 13 amino acids. The ends were cut back, 4 bases at V and 2 bases at J, with 9 bases in the middle. Patients all relapsed after autologous stem cell transplantation, and there was variation in brentuximab vedotin exposure. Produced via immunoSEQ multiplex PCR; TCRdb's table is partial and in-frame only. Of over 85,000 clones in the sample, roughly 79% were seen once. Notes on this clone: The antigen is not known.

The chain employs TRBV2 and TRBJ2-7; D gene uncertain. This TCR was sampled from a human donor with classical Hodgkin lymphoma. The sample here was peripheral blood mononuclear cells (PBMCs), taken before the second cycle of nivolumab. CDR3 sequence (DNA): TGTGCCAGCAGTGGGCAGACCACCTACGAGCAGTACTTC. It encodes CASSGQTTYEQYF.